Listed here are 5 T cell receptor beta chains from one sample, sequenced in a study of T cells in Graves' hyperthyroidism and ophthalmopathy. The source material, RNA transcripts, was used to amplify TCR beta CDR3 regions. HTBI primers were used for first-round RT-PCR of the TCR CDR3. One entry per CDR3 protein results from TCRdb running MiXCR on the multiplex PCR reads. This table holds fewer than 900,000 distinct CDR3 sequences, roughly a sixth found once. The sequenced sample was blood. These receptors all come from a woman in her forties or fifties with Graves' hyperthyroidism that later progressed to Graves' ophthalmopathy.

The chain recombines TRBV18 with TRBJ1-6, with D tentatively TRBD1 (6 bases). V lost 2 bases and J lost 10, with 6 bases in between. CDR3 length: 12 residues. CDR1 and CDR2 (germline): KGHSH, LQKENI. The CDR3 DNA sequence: TGTGCCAGCTCACCAGGACAGTCACCCCTCCACTTT. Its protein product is CASSPGQSPLHF.

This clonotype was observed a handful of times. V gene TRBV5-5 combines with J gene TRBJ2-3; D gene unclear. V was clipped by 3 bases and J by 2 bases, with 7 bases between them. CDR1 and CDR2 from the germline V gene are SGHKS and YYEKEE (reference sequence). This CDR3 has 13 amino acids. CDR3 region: CASSSWHTDTQYF. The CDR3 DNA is TGTGCCAGCAGCTCGTGGCACACAGATACGCAGTATTTT.

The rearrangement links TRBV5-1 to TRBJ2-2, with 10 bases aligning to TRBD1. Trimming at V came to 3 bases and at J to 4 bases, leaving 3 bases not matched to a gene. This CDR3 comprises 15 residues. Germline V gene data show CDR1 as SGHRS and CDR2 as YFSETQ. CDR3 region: CASSYDRGRTGELFF. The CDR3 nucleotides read TGCGCCAGCAGCTATGACAGGGGGCGCACCGGGGAGCTGTTTTTT.

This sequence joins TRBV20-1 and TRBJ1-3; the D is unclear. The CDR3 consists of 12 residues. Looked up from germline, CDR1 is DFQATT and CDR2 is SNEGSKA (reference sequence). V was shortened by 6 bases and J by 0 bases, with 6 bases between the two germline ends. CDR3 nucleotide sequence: TGCAGTGCCCCCGGCTCTGGAAACACCATATATTTT. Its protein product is CSAPGSGNTIYF.

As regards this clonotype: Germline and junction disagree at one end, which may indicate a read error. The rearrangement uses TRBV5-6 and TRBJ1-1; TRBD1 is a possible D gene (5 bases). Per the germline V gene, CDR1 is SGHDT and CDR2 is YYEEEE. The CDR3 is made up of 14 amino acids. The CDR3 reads CASILGGLNTEAFF. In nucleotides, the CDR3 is TGTGCCAGCATCTTGGGGGGACTGAACACTGAAGCTTTCTTT.